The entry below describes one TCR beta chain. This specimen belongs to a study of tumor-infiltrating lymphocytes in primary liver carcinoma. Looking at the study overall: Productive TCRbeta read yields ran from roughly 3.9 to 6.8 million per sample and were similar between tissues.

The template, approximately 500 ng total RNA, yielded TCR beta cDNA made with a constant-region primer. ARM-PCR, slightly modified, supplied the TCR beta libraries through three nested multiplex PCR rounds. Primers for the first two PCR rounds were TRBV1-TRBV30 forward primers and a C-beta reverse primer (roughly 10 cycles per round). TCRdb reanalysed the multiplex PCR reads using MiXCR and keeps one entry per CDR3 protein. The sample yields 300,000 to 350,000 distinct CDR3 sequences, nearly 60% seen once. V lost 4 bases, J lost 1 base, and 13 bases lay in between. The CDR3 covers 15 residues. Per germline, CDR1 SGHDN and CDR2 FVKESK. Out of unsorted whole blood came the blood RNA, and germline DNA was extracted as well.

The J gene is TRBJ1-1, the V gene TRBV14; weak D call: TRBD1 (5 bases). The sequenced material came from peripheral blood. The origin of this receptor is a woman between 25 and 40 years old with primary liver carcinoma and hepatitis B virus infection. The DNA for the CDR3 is TGTGCCAGCAGCCCGAGGGGTTTCAAGAACACTGAAGCTTTCTTT. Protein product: CASSPRGFKNTEAFF.